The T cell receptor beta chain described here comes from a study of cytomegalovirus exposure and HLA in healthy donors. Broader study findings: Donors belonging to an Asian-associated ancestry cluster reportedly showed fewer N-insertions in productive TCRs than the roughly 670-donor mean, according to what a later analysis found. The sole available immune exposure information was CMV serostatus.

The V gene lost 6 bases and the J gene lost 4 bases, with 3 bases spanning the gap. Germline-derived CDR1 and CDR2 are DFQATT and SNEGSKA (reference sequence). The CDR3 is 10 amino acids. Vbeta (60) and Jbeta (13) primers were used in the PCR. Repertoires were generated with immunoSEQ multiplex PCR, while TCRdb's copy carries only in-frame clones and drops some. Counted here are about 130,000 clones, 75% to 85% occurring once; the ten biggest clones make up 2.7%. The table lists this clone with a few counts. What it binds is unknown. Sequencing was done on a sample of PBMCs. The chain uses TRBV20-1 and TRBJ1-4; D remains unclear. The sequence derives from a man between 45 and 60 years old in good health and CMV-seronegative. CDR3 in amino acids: CSAYNEKLFF. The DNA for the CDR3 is TGCAGTGCCTATAATGAAAAACTGTTTTTT.